This is a list of T cell receptor beta chains from one sample in a study of blood T cell repertoires in COVID-19. Sequenced by immunoSEQ multiplex PCR; TCRdb stores in-frame clones only, minus some. This table holds some 290,000 clones, approximately 89% found once. The sequenced sample consisted of PBMCs or T cells enriched from blood (not recorded which). Source of these receptors: a woman younger than 45 who had recovered from COVID-19. The CDR3 runs from the conserved cysteine through the conserved F or W. The order of the fields is clone size, D gene, V gene, J gene, CDR3 protein, CDR3 DNA. The D gene is left open where the match is weak. Part of the rows lack a size; the others show once, few, many or a class for expanded clones.

-	-	TRBV12-3/TRBV12-4	TRBJ1-2	CASSLDTHYGYTF	TGTGCCAGCAGTTTAGACACCCACTATGGCTACACCTTC
-	-	TRBV19	TRBJ1-5	CASRDSQDQPQHF	TGTGCCAGTAGGGACAGCCAAGATCAGCCCCAGCATTTT
-	-	TRBV6-5	TRBJ1-6	CASNHRAHSPLHF	TGTGCCAGCAACCACAGGGCGCATTCACCCCTCCACTTT
-	-	TRBV30	TRBJ2-3	CAWSAGGADTQYF	TGTGCCTGGAGTGCCGGCGGCGCAGATACGCAGTATTTT
-	-	TRBV10-3	TRBJ1-4	CATGGGRNEKLFF	TGTGCCACCGGCGGGGGGAGGAATGAAAAACTGTTTTTT
-	TRBD1	TRBV18	TRBJ1-2	CASSLSYLTGTGLYGYTF	TGTGCCAGCTCACTCAGCTACTTGACCGGGACAGGGCTCTATGGCTACACCTTC
-	-	TRBV7-9	TRBJ1-1	CASSSGQTSYTEAFF	TGTGCCAGCAGCTCAGGACAGACCTCATACACTGAAGCTTTCTTT
once	TRBD1	TRBV2	TRBJ1-2	CATVQQNRPGTGDGYTF	TGTGCCACCGTACAACAAAACCGACCCGGGACAGGGGACGGCTACACCTTC
-	-	TRBV18	TRBJ2-1	CASSPRAGEGNEQFF	TGTGCCAGCTCACCACGCGCCGGAGAGGGTAATGAGCAGTTCTTC
-	TRBD2	TRBV5-4	TRBJ2-1	CASSLIGTSGSLEQFF	TGTGCCAGCAGCTTGATTGGGACTAGCGGGAGTCTTGAGCAGTTCTTC
few	-	TRBV28	TRBJ2-4	CASSWELRGQDIQYF	TGTGCCAGCAGCTGGGAATTAAGGGGTCAGGACATTCAGTACTTC
-	TRBD1	TRBV9	TRBJ1-3	CASSVQGLSGNTIYF	TGTGCCAGCAGTGTACAGGGGCTCTCTGGAAACACCATATATTTT
-	TRBD2	TRBV9	TRBJ2-1	CASSVELAGDYNEQFF	TGTGCCAGCAGCGTAGAATTAGCGGGAGACTACAATGAGCAGTTCTTC
-	TRBD1	TRBV2	TRBJ2-3	CASSGTGGLNTQYF	TGTGCCAGCAGTGGGACAGGGGGCCTTAATACGCAGTATTTT
-	-	TRBV2	TRBJ1-5	CASRGTTGHPNQPQHF	TGTGCCAGCAGAGGAACGACAGGCCACCCCAATCAGCCCCAGCATTTT
-	-	TRBV24-1	TRBJ1-5	CATSDHRDSNQPQHF	TGTGCCACCAGTGATCACAGGGATAGCAATCAGCCCCAGCATTTT
once	-	TRBV6-1	TRBJ1-2	CASSERGQAANYGYTF	TGTGCCAGCAGTGAAAGGGGACAAGCTGCTAACTATGGCTACACCTTC
few	-	TRBV10-1	TRBJ1-4	CASSESRTKHEKLFF	TGCGCCAGCAGTGAGTCTAGGACAAAGCATGAAAAACTGTTTTTT
-	-	TRBV10-1	TRBJ1-2	CASSAGVDYGYTF	TGCGCCAGCAGTGCAGGGGTGGACTATGGCTACACCTTC
-	-	TRBV2	TRBJ1-1	CASSKIRGNTEAFF	TGTGCCAGCAGTAAGATCAGGGGGAACACTGAAGCTTTCTTT
-	-	TRBV5-1	TRBJ1-2	CPRSGGGAFTYGYTF	TGCCCCCGCAGCGGCGGGGGGGCTTTCACCTATGGCTACACCTTC
-	TRBD2	TRBV10-3	TRBJ2-7	CAISESSGSFDEQYF	TGTGCCATCAGTGAGTCTAGCGGGAGTTTCGACGAGCAGTACTTC
-	-	TRBV5-1	TRBJ2-1	CASSSGYNEQFF	TGCGCCAGCAGTTCAGGATACAATGAGCAGTTCTTC
-	-	TRBV10-2	TRBJ2-2	CASSSSRGGSGTGELFF	TGCGCCAGCAGTTCCTCTCGAGGAGGCAGTGGGACCGGGGAGCTGTTTTTT
-	TRBD1	TRBV29-1	TRBJ2-1	CSVAPGQAYNEQFF	TGCAGCGTTGCGCCGGGACAGGCATACAATGAGCAGTTCTTC
-	TRBD1	TRBV10-2	TRBJ1-1	CASRGDRGTEAFF	TGCGCCAGCAGAGGGGACAGGGGCACTGAAGCTTTCTTT
-	-	TRBV5-8	TRBJ2-5	CASSPLRGTRRETQYF	TGTGCCAGCAGCCCGTTGAGGGGGACGAGACGAGAGACCCAGTACTTC
-	-	TRBV10-1	TRBJ2-7	CASRDSQTGPYEQYF	TGCGCCAGCAGGGACAGCCAAACCGGACCCTACGAGCAGTACTTC
-	-	TRBV6-5	TRBJ1-2	CASSELDYGYTF	TGTGCCAGCAGCGAGTTGGACTATGGCTACACCTTC
few	TRBD1	TRBV19	TRBJ1-5	CASSPQGVVQPQHF	TGTGCCAGTAGTCCTCAGGGGGTCGTTCAGCCCCAGCATTTT
few	-	TRBV5-1	TRBJ2-7	CASSPPDRPYEQYF	TGCGCCAGCAGCCCCCCGGACAGACCCTACGAGCAGTACTTC
-	TRBD1	TRBV7-2	TRBJ1-3	CASSLRDSSGNTIYF	TGTGCCAGCAGCTTACGGGACAGCTCTGGAAACACCATATATTTT
-	-	TRBV28	TRBJ1-6	CASGSSRNSPLHF	TGTGCCAGCGGTTCAAGTCGGAATTCACCCCTCCACTTT
-	-	TRBV12-3/TRBV12-4	TRBJ2-1	CASTIRVYNEQFF	TGTGCCAGCACTATCAGGGTATACAATGAGCAGTTCTTC
-	TRBD1	TRBV3-1/TRBV3-2	TRBJ1-2	CASSQLDRDGYTF	TGTGCCAGCAGCCAACTAGACAGGGATGGCTACACCTTC
-	-	TRBV6-5	TRBJ2-7	CASSSPAASYEQYF	TGTGCCAGCAGTTCCCCGGCAGCGAGCTACGAGCAGTACTTC
-	TRBD2	TRBV5-1	TRBJ2-1	CASSAGTSGDNEQFF	TGCGCCAGCAGCGCCGGGACTAGCGGAGACAATGAGCAGTTCTTC
-	-	TRBV20-1	TRBJ1-6	CSASLGQGLRSPLHF	TGCAGTGCTAGTTTGGGGCAGGGACTCCGATCACCCCTCCACTTT
-	-	TRBV18	TRBJ2-3	CASSPPGGNSTDTQYF	TGTGCCAGCTCACCACCTGGCGGGAATAGCACAGATACGCAGTATTTT
few	TRBD1	TRBV6-5	TRBJ1-4	CASGRDSLNEKLFF	TGTGCCAGCGGAAGGGACAGTCTTAATGAAAAACTGTTTTTT
-	TRBD1	TRBV29-1	TRBJ2-7	CSVGGQAYEQYF	TGCAGCGTGGGCGGACAGGCCTACGAGCAGTACTTC
-	-	TRBV10-1	TRBJ1-2	CASSESPRGGYTF	TGCGCCAGCAGTGAGTCCCCCCGTGGCGGCTACACCTTC
-	TRBD1	TRBV9	TRBJ2-1	CASSARDSSYNEQFF	TGTGCCAGCAGCGCACGGGACAGCTCCTACAATGAGCAGTTCTTC
-	-	TRBV3-1/TRBV3-2	TRBJ1-5	CASSQEFTGENQPQHF	TGTGCCAGCAGCCAAGAATTCACAGGCGAAAATCAGCCCCAGCATTTT